This T cell receptor beta chain stems from a study of regulatory T cells in long-lasting Graves disease. Across the whole study: The definition of persistent Graves' disease was over 5 years of antithyroid drugs with positive TSH receptor antibodies.

Time point meaning: persistent/refractory GD, antithyroid drugs over 5 years with positive TRAb. The TCR library was made from RNA that had been extracted from PBMCs in TRIzol. From each patient, nine milliliters of peripheral blood was drawn and collected into an EDTA anticoagulant tube. The TCR beta library used iRepertoire HTBI primers with Arm-PCR amplification of CDR3. Via MiXCR, TCRdb re-called the multiplex PCR reads, giving one row per CDR3 protein. The table lists around 460,000 distinct CDR3 sequences, under 25% of them singletons, with around 7% in the top ten. This clonotype was seen a few times. No antigen is known for it. The study, taken as a whole, reports: Persistent disease favored TRBV28, TRBJ1-2 and TRBJ2-5. The number of shared public clonotypes was higher in persistent patients (approximately 2,600) than new patients (over 900).

The CDR3 sequence is 16 residues long. The germline CDR1 and CDR2 sequences are SGHRS and YFSETQ. V was pared by 0 bases and J by 9 bases, with 8 bases of the junction left unmatched. This receptor was identified in a female donor with Graves disease. The material sequenced was peripheral blood mononuclear cells (PBMCs), taken when the disease was refractory, from a patient treated with antithyroid drugs. The chain couples TRBV5-1 to TRBJ1-6, with 8 bases fitting TRBD1. CDR3 coding DNA: TGCGCCAGCAGCTTGGCGCAGGGGGCAGGCGGTTCACCCCTCCACTTT. Encoded protein: CASSLAQGAGGSPLHF.